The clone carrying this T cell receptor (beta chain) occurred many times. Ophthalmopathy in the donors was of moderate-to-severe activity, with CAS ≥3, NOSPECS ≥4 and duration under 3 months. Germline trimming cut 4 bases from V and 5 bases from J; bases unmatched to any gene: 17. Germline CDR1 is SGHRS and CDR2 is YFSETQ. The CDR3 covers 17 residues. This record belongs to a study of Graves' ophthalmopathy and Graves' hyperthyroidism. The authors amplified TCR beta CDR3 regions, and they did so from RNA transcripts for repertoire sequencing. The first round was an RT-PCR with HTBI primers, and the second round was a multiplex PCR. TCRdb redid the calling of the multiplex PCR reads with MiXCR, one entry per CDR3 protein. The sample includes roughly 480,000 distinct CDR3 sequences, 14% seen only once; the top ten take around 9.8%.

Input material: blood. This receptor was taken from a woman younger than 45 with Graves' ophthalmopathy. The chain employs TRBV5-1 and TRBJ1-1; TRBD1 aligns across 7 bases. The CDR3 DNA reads TGCGCCAGCAGCGCGACAGGGCTCCGTTCAATCCGGACTGAAGCTTTCTTT. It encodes CASSATGLRSIRTEAFF. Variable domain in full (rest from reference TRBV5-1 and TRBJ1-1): KAGVTQTPRYLIKTRGQQVTLSCSPISGHRSVSWYQQTPGQGLQFLFEYFSETQRNKGNFPGRFSGRQFSNSRSEMNVSTLELGDSALYLCASSATGLRSIRTEAFFGQGTRLTVV.